This T cell receptor (beta chain) was captured by sequencing in a study of blood T cell repertoires in COVID-19. Profiled with immunoSEQ multiplex PCR; TCRdb holds only in-frame clones, not every one. In the table there are some 110,000 clones, around 86% of which are singletons. The V gene end was trimmed by 0 bases and the J gene end by 10 bases; junction bases not matched to a gene: 5. CDR1 and CDR2 (germline): SGHNT, YYREEE (reference sequence). There are 14 residues in the CDR3. The origin of this receptor is a man between 40 and 49 years old with acute or convalescent COVID-19. Sequences were obtained from peripheral blood. The rearrangement joins TRBV5-4 to TRBJ1-4; 8 bases are shared with TRBD1. The CDR3, as DNA: TGTGCCAGCAGCTTGGCAGGGGGCGTCGGAAAACTGTTTTTT. It encodes CASSLAGGVGKLFF. Filled out from reference TRBV5-4 and TRBJ1-4, the complete variable domain reads ETGVTQSPTHLIKTRGQQVTLRCSSQSGHNTVSWYQQALGQGPQFIFQYYREEENGRGNFPPRFSGLQFPNYSSELNVNALELDDSALYLCASSLAGGVGKLFFGSGTQLSVL.